This T cell receptor (beta chain) was obtained from a study of cytomegalovirus exposure and HLA in healthy donors (dated 2017 in TCRdb). Notes on the research overall: According to an earlier analysis of a few hundred of the donors, 200 million or so T cells yielded over 100 million unique TCR beta sequences and about 300 Gb of sequence data. An earlier analysis of 587 of the donors used high-throughput TCR beta sequencing to judge whether each TCR beta V gene segment behaved as functional or pseudogenic. A separate validation cohort of over a hundred different subjects was used in addition to the roughly 640-subject first cohort. Using immunosequencing, the study profiled T cell repertoires from around 670 subjects and related those repertoires to cytomegalovirus serostatus. An early release covering 500 to 750 HLA-typed donors comprised approximately 300 gigabases of sequencing data and around 80 million unique TCR sequences. The later analysis used no new phenotypic data to find candidate immune exposures, relying instead on TCR beta sequences and their occurrence across donors. A later analysis re-analyzed previously published TCR beta repertoires from 666 donors and added high-resolution HLA genotyping to study TCR occurrence patterns. Both class I and class II loci were covered by HLA typing, at four-digit resolution. Typing coverage varied by locus: about 620-630 donors for A, B, C, DRB1 and DQB1; some 520 for DQA1; approximately 570 for DPA1; 450 to 480 for DPB1. Every repertoire in the discovery cohort had been generated on one and the same sequencing platform. Of the approximately 400 genotyped donors, about 80% fell in the genetic ancestry cluster associated with self-reported Caucasian donors. To predict cytomegalovirus infection status, the study combined high-throughput TCR immunosequencing, statistical association of individual TCRs with disease status, and machine learning. A few DR-DQ haplotypes were treated as single units for association and clustering because of strong linkage in the cohort. Donor age, sex, ethnicity and CMV serostatus were compiled alongside the repertoire data. Across roughly 420 genotyped donors of the cohort, an average of approximately 240,000 unique TCR beta nucleotide sequences per donor were sequenced, and approximately 19% of those sequences were non-productive. Genome-wide SNP genotypes for about 65% of the 666 donors were used in a later genetic analysis, which treated that subset as a discovery cohort. The study aimed to test whether cataloging public T cell receptors could reveal signatures of past pathogen exposure.

In total, roughly 710 healthy bone marrow donors made up the cohort. Cohort members were all nominally healthy when sampled, although unrecorded immune exposures were likely present. The donor was CMV seronegative and was included in the group of hundreds of seronegative cohort members. A peripheral blood sample was collected from each donor, and TCR beta sequencing was performed on peripheral blood mononuclear cells. Genomic DNA extraction from the blood cell samples was performed with the Qiagen DNeasy Blood Extraction Kit. From cysteine to phenylalanine, the CDR3 is 15 amino acids long. Only the CDR3 DNA is retained, 45 bases long and in frame from the first base. Sequences SNHLY (CDR1) and FYNNEI (CDR2) are obtained from the germline V gene. Trimming accounts for 6 bases at V and 5 bases at J, while the number of junction bases matched to no gene is 8. Results the study describes overall, beyond this receptor: A cluster of highly shared sequence variants was judged likely to represent a technical artifact of the sequencing pipeline. The 87-base-pair reads could not distinguish some IMGT-functional V segments, including TRBV6-2 and TRBV6-3, so those segments were excluded. In an earlier analysis of a few hundred of the donors, most TCR beta V segments were observed in productive rearrangements about 90% or about 30% of the time, broadly matching IMGT annotations. In the study, some 180 TCR beta chains were listed as associated with cytomegalovirus. For the cohort, immune exposure information was limited to CMV serostatus. According to a later analysis, most CMV-associated TCR beta chains appeared to be HLA-restricted, and the HLA associations seemed to be driven largely by CMV exposure. Strong co-occurrence of HLA alleles, especially DR and DQ, made assigning TCR associations to individual alleles difficult. In vitro tests confirmed that a few of the cytomegalovirus-associated TCR beta chains recognize cytomegalovirus antigens. A later analysis found that TCR association rates varied across HLA loci, with DRB1 alleles showing the most associated TCRs and HLA-C alleles the fewest. In this cohort, only TCR beta chains were sequenced, and detectable features were limited by the absence of alpha or paired-chain data. According to a later genetic analysis, donors in an Asian-associated ancestry cluster had fewer N-insertions in productive TCRs than the roughly 700-donor mean. A further reported finding was that TCR beta sequences accurately predicted the HLA-A and HLA-B alleles for most subjects in the first cohort. Specific HLA alleles were associated with over 15,000 TCR beta sequences at a false discovery rate of 0.05 in a later analysis. In a later analysis, HLA-associated TCR beta chains were found to be more clonally expanded and to have lower generation probabilities than equally common non-associated chains. According to a later analysis, parvovirus B19, influenza, CMV and Epstein-Barr virus appeared linked to several top co-occurrence clusters. The authors suggested that the approach could potentially be extended to other disease states and immunological phenotypes. The presence/absence analyses assumed that sequencing depth was roughly uniform across donors, and that assumption may not be true. Because HLA typing was unavailable for some donors at each locus, only the typed subset was used in association tests. Cytomegalovirus status was reported to be diagnosed by the classifier with high specificity and sensitivity in both the original and validation cohorts. An association between a missense DCLRE1C variant and V-gene and J-gene trimming of TCR beta chains was found in a later genetic analysis and replicated in an independent cohort. Correlated functional status among segregating V segments might be attributable to linkage disequilibrium, but an unknown experimental factor could not be ruled out. The earlier analysis of almost 600 of the donors excluded fewer than 20 rarely observed V segments, including chromosome 9 orphons, because counts were too low. While some public TCRs were present in many individuals, most TCR sequences turned up only very rarely across donors.

Libraries were constructed by the immunoSEQ multiplex PCR assay. For the multiplex PCR, a mixture combining 60 forward primers for TCR Vbeta segments and 13 reverse primers for TCR Jbeta segments was used. Amplification of the CDR3 region of rearranged TCR beta genes was performed with a multiplex PCR assay on genomic DNA. The Illumina HiSeq System was used to sequence the amplified TCR beta libraries as 87-base-pair reads. Concerning the study's data processing: A later analysis counted approximately 74 million unique TCR beta chains across the 550 to 700 repertoires, and roughly 11 million of these chains were shared by at least two donors. To remove PCR and sequencing errors, raw reads were error-corrected and collapsed into unique sequences using a nearest-neighbor algorithm that merged closely related sequences. To assign V, D and J gene segments, CDR3 sequences were aligned to IMGT reference sequences. For a sequence to be retained, a match of at least six nucleotides was required to both a V gene segment and a J gene segment. Rearrangements were classified as productive when the CDR3 lacked stop codons and remained in frame with V and J, and all other rearrangements were classified as non-productive. CDR3 was defined according to IMGT convention as the region running from the second conserved V-encoded cysteine to the conserved J-encoded phenylalanine. The earlier analysis of about 560 of the donors excluded any sequence lacking an unambiguous match to a single V gene segment. An earlier analysis of fewer than 750 of the donors called V segments functional above 56.7% productive rearrangements and segregating when the between-donor standard deviation exceeded 5%. A statistical classification framework was built for diagnosing cytomegalovirus status from the catalog of TCR beta chain sequences. In a later analysis, V and J genes were assigned by comparing TCR nucleotide sequences against IMGT/GENE-DB human TR gene sequences. Using the TCRdist pipeline, a later analysis assigned CDR3 sequences along with most-parsimonious VDJ recombination scenarios. A later analysis defined each TCR beta chain by its CDR3 amino acid sequence plus V-gene family, and excluded reads lacking a unique V-gene family. To address suspected cross-contamination and a sequencing artifact, a later analysis removed roughly 580 highly shared, low-generation-probability nucleotide sequences. In a later analysis, a clonal expansion index for each public chain was calculated from normalized within-repertoire ranks of inferred template counts. Generation probabilities in a later analysis came from a VDJ recombination model fitted to out-of-frame rearrangements, and those results were checked against IGoR. In a later analysis, hypergeometric tests were used to score TCR-TCR, TCR-HLA and TCR-CMV co-occurrence, with a repertoire-size bias correction applied to TCR pairs. A later analysis estimated false discovery rates by permuting HLA or CMV assignments 20 times. In a later analysis, co-occurring TCRs were grouped with DBSCAN, and TCRdist sequence similarity was added when clustering was performed within HLA-allele-positive subsets. Repertoires with fewer than 30,000 or more than 120,000 public chains were left out of co-occurrence clustering, as were a handful of repertoires with anomalous nucleotide sharing. The clones in this table, taken by TCRdb from immuneACCESS, are in-frame only. Not every clone is retained; where verified, under half of the shortfall comes from an unresolved V gene, and the cause of the rest is unknown. The V and J calls and clone size come from that table; D and trimming were worked out from the DNA. This sample comprises 150,000 or so clones, around 78% of them detected only once. The top ten constitute approximately 1.5% of the sample.

Points on this clone: The clone's antigen remains unknown. No base-level quality is on record; no much larger clone is a single base apart.

Sequenced input: PBMCs. The chain is encoded by TRBV2 joined to TRBJ2-2; a stretch of 8 junction bases matches TRBD2. The receptor was derived from a middle-aged man in good health and CMV-seronegative. The DNA reads as follows: TGTGCCAGCAGCGAGCGGGAGCCGGGAACCGGGGAGCTGTTTTTT. This encodes CASSEREPGTGELFF.